The next 8 T cell receptor beta chains were all read from a single sample in a study of blood T cells in healthy people across ages. PCR was performed a second time for about 7 to 12 cycles using a sample-barcoded 5' primer and a J-beta primer mix. MiXCR, run by TCRdb on the 5' RACE reads, gives a single entry per CDR3 protein. The table lists under 1,000,000 distinct CDR3 sequences, around 36% of them singletons. The sequenced sample was blood. The receptors originated from a man between 18 and 35 years old in good health.

The rearrangement joins TRBV4-3 to TRBJ2-3; a weak D match, TRBD1 (6 bases). Germline-derived CDR1 and CDR2 are LGHNA and YSLEER. The CDR3 has 15 amino acids. V was cut by 0 bases and J by 4 bases, with 11 bases left in between. The CDR3: CASSQDLEGADTQYF. The DNA for the CDR3 is TGCGCCAGCAGCCAAGATTTAGAGGGGGCAGATACGCAGTATTTT.

J is TRBJ2-1 and V is TRBV25-1, with no clear D. Germline assignment: CDR1 MGHDK and CDR2 SYGVNS. This CDR3 has 16 amino acids. V lost 6 bases, J lost 0 bases, and 15 bases lay in between. Here the CDR3 reads CASSRPAVSSYNEQFF. DNA of the CDR3: TGTGCCAGCAGCCGGCCAGCCGTTAGCTCCTACAATGAGCAGTTCTTC. Drawing the rest from reference TRBV25-1 and TRBJ2-1, the complete variable domain is EADIYQTPRYLVIGTGKKITLECSQTMGHDKMYWYQQDPGMELHLIHYSYGVNSTEKGDLSSESTVSRIRTEHFPLTLESARPSHTSQYLCASSRPAVSSYNEQFFGPGTRLTVL.

This clonotype has more than one count but fewer than ten. An end of the junction does not agree with germline; a read error may underlie this. J is TRBJ1-1 and V is TRBV18, with a tentative D call TRBD1 (6 bases). This CDR3 spans 17 amino acids. Germline values: CDR1 KGHSH, CDR2 LQKENI. The CDR3 protein is CASAPDIHRVRNTEAFF. The CDR3 bases are TGTGCCAGCGCACCGGACATTCACAGGGTGAGGAACACTGAAGCTTTCTTT.

The chain combines TRBV29-1 with TRBJ2-5; D is undetermined. Trimming left V 3 bases short and J 6 bases short, with 14 bases between. The CDR3 is 13 amino acids. Germline values: CDR1 SQVTM, CDR2 ANQGSEA. The DNA of the CDR3 is TGCAGCGTTGATAATTGGGGTACAAAGACCCAGTACTTC. Protein: CSVDNWGTKTQYF. The full variable domain, its missing parts supplied by reference TRBV29-1 and TRBJ2-5, is SAVISQKPSRDICQRGTSLTIQCQVDSQVTMMFWYRQQPGQSLTLIATANQGSEATYESGFVIDKFPISRPNLTFSTLTVSNMSPEDSSIYLCSVDNWGTKTQYFGPGTRLLVL.

This chain links TRBV20-1 with TRBJ1-5, with D perhaps TRBD1 (6 bases). Germline CDR1 and CDR2: DFQATT and SNEGSKA (reference sequence). The CDR3 has 14 amino acids. Trimming cost V 5 bases and J 0 bases, with 11 bases left between them. The CDR3: CSAAGEYSNQPQHF. The CDR3 DNA reads TGCAGTGCTGCAGGGGAATATAGCAATCAGCCCCAGCATTTT.

This clonotype was counted only a few times. This chain connects TRBV12-3 or TRBV12-4 to TRBJ1-4; TRBD1 might be the D (5 bases). The CDR3 loop spans 14 amino acids. Trimming cost V 0 bases and J 8 bases, with 10 bases left between them. The CDR3 DNA follows: TGTGCCAGCAGTTTAGCGGGACCTCGGGAAAAACTGTTTTTT. Its translation is CASSLAGPREKLFF.

V usage is TRBV12-3 or TRBV12-4 and J usage is TRBJ2-7, with D perhaps TRBD2 (5 bases). This CDR3 is 13 amino acids long. Trimming pared 6 bases from V and 10 bases from J, leaving 19 bases between. The CDR3 loop is CASRTPGIAAQYF. CDR3 nucleotide sequence: TGTGCCAGCAGGACCCCGGGGATTGCGGCCCAGTACTTC.

This clonotype was detected many times. The CDR3 loop reads CASRSGYADGYTF. CDR3 DNA sequence: TGTGCCAGCAGGAGCGGATACGCAGATGGCTACACCTTC. The chain carries TRBV2 and TRBJ1-2, with D uncertain. V was shortened by 6 bases and J by 6 bases, with 14 bases between the two germline ends. The CDR3 has 13 residues. In germline, CDR1 is SNHLY, CDR2 FYNNEI.